A single sample gave rise to the 21 T cell receptor beta chains below, sequenced in a study of breast tumors, draining lymph nodes, adjacent tissues. Each CDR3 protein gets one entry after TCRdb re-called the multiplex PCR reads with MiXCR. The table records fewer than 200,000 distinct CDR3 sequences, approximately 30% of them present only once. The lymph nodes were axillary draining lymph nodes from breast cancer patients. Sequencing was carried out using axillary lymph node tissue. The receptors were sampled from a female donor with breast cancer. Some clones in this sample may be carry-over from other donors' samples.

This clonotype was observed at least ten times. The chain links TRBV11-2 to TRBJ2-2; TRBD1 is a possible D gene (6 bases). Trimming pared 5 bases from V and 4 bases from J, leaving 11 bases between. The germline gives CDR1 SGHAT, CDR2 FQNNGV. The CDR3 is made up of 14 amino acids. The CDR3 loop reads CASSPWGRTGELFF. CDR3 nucleotide sequence: TGTGCCAGCAGCCCGTGGGGGCGCACCGGGGAGCTGTTTTTT.

This clonotype was recorded at least ten times. This rearrangement joins TRBV7-3 to TRBJ2-2, with TRBD2 identical over 7 bases. Trimming at V came to 5 bases and at J to 8 bases, leaving 5 bases not matched to a gene. CDR1 and CDR2 (germline): SGHTA, FQGTGA. The CDR3 loop spans 13 amino acids. CDR3 bases: TGTGCCAGCAGCCCTAACGGGGGGGGGGAGCTGTTTTTT. The encoded protein is CASSPNGGGELFF. The entire variable domain, with the rest obtained from reference TRBV7-3 and TRBJ2-2, is as follows: GAGVSQTPSNKVTEKGKYVELRCDPISGHTALYWYRQSLGQGPEFLIYFQGTGAADDSGLPNDRFFAVRPEGSVSTLKIQRTERGDSAVYLCASSPNGGGELFFGEGSRLTVL.

This chain connects TRBV24-1 to TRBJ2-1, with D hard to call. CDR3 length: 11 amino acids. Deletions cut 6 bases from V and 3 bases from J, with 2 bases between. The V gene's germline CDR1 is KGHDR and CDR2 SFDVKD. The CDR3 loop reads CATSFYNEQFF. CDR3 nucleotide sequence: TGTGCCACCAGTTTCTACAATGAGCAGTTCTTC.

The chain has TRBV29-1 and TRBJ2-7; 9 bases are shared with TRBD2. CDR3 length: 15 amino acids. V lost 4 bases, J lost 2 bases, and 9 bases stayed unmatched. From germline, CDR1 is SQVTM and CDR2 ANQGSEA. The CDR3 sequence is CSVAVRGGRAYEQYF. The CDR3 DNA sequence: TGCAGCGTTGCCGTAAGGGGCGGGAGGGCCTACGAGCAGTACTTC.

Ten or more counts support this clonotype. The V and J genes are TRBV24-1 and TRBJ1-2; unclear D gene. Germline loops: CDR1 KGHDR, CDR2 SFDVKD. Trimming removed 4 bases from V and 4 bases from J, with 12 bases in between. This CDR3 contains 14 residues. Here the CDR3 DNA reads TGTGCCACCAGTGAAGCGGTACTTTCCTATGGCTACACCTTC. This sequence encodes CATSEAVLSYGYTF.

There are many counts of this clonotype. The chain has TRBV7-8 and TRBJ2-1; D is ambiguous. This CDR3 region has 17 residues. In germline, CDR1 is SGHVS, CDR2 FQNEAQ. V gave up 5 bases and J gave up 0 bases, with 17 bases separating them. CDR3 sequence (DNA): TGTGCCAGCAGCCTACCTCGAGCCGCTAGCTCCTACAATGAGCAGTTCTTC. It codes for CASSLPRAASSYNEQFF.

The chain links TRBV15 to TRBJ1-5; no definite D call. V lost 4 bases, J lost 2 bases, and 6 bases lay in between. Per germline, CDR1 LNHNV and CDR2 YYDKDF (reference sequence). This CDR3 contains 13 residues. The CDR3: CATSNQGNQPQHF. The CDR3, as DNA: TGTGCCACCAGCAACCAGGGCAATCAGCCCCAGCATTTT.

This clonotype appeared many times. This rearrangement joins TRBV3-1 to TRBJ2-5; a weak D match, TRBD1 (6 bases). The CDR3 loop spans 14 amino acids. The germline V gene has CDR1 LGHDT and CDR2 YNNKEL (reference sequence). The V end was cut by 5 bases, the J end by 3 bases, with 13 bases between. CDR3 sequence reads: CASSYRQAEETQYF. The CDR3 DNA reads TGTGCCAGCAGCTATCGACAGGCCGAAGAGACCCAGTACTTC.

The sample holds many counts of this clonotype. The chain is built from TRBV7-2 and TRBJ2-1, with D maybe TRBD1 (7 bases). Trimming removed 1 base at V and 2 bases at J, with 9 bases between. Looked up from germline, CDR1 is SGHTA and CDR2 is FQGNSA. The CDR3 has 15 amino acids. CDR3 region: CASSLGRGAYNEQFF. As DNA, the CDR3 is TGTGCCAGCAGCTTAGGCAGGGGGGCCTACAATGAGCAGTTCTTC.

This clonotype was seen at least ten times. This chain uses TRBV28 with TRBJ1-2; D is ambiguous. The V end lost 6 bases, the J end lost 8 bases, and 13 bases lay between the germline ends. Germline V gene sequence: CDR1 MDHEN, CDR2 SYDVKM. The CDR3 totals 12 residues. CDR3 nucleotides: TGTGCCAGCAGACAAGGAACAGAAGGCTACACCTTC. Translated: CASRQGTEGYTF.

J is TRBJ2-1 and V is TRBV5-6, with D perhaps TRBD2 (6 bases). Germline V CDR1 and CDR2: SGHDT, YYEEEE. Trimming cost V 6 bases and J 9 bases, with 19 bases left between them. This CDR3 spans 14 amino acids. The CDR3 sequence: CASNPGGILGEQFF. CDR3 coding DNA: TGTGCCAGCAACCCCGGGGGTATTTTGGGTGAGCAGTTCTTC.

This clonotype was observed many times. The chain couples TRBV6-6 to TRBJ1-6; a possible D gene is TRBD1 (6 bases). Trimming removed 11 bases from V and 5 bases from J, with 13 bases in between. The germline gives CDR1 MNHNY, CDR2 SVGAGI (reference sequence). The CDR3 contains 13 residues. This CDR3 is CAGGQTDNSPLHF. DNA for the CDR3: TGTGCCGGTGGACAGACCGATAATTCACCCCTCCACTTT.

As concerns this clonotype: This CDR3 is missing its conserved last phenylalanine or tryptophan, likely due to a read error. The V and J genes are TRBV28 and TRBJ2-2; 8 nucleotides agree with TRBD1. Germline V CDR1 and CDR2: MDHEN, SYDVKM. The CDR3 has 13 amino acids. V dropped 10 bases and J dropped 8; count of bases not matched to a gene: 9. The CDR3 reads CATVTGAIGELFS. The CDR3 nucleotides are TGTGCCACCGTGACAGGGGCGATTGGGGAGCTGTTTTCT.

This clonotype was seen at least ten times. The genes are TRBV19 and TRBJ1-2; tentatively, D is TRBD1 (5 bases). CDR3 length: 14 residues. The V gene's germline CDR1 is LNHDA and CDR2 SQIVND (reference sequence). Trimming pared 5 bases from V and 2 bases from J, leaving 12 bases between. This chain's CDR3 is CASSFTGANYGYTF. CDR3 nucleotide sequence: TGTGCCAGTAGTTTCACCGGGGCGAACTATGGCTACACCTTC.

This chain joins TRBV9 and TRBJ2-2; D is tentatively TRBD1 or TRBD2 (5 bases each). This CDR3 spans 15 amino acids. Germline CDR1 is SGDLS and CDR2 is YYNGEE. V dropped 0 bases and J dropped 4 bases, with 10 bases sitting between them. The CDR3 here is CASSVDGGSTGELFF. CDR3 DNA: TGTGCCAGCAGCGTAGATGGGGGAAGCACCGGGGAGCTGTTTTTT. The whole variable domain, remainder taken from reference TRBV9 and TRBJ2-2, is DSGVTQTPKHLITATGQRVTLRCSPRSGDLSVYWYQQSLDQGLQFLIQYYNGEERAKGNILERFSAQQFPDLHSELNLSSLELGDSALYFCASSVDGGSTGELFFGEGSRLTVL.

Comment on this clonotype: One end of the junction does not line up with germline, which may come from a read error. This chain joins TRBV27 and TRBJ2-1; 11 nucleotides match TRBD2. CDR3 length: 16 amino acids. The germline CDR1 and CDR2 sequences are MNHEY and SMNVEV (reference sequence). DNA of the CDR3: TGTGCCAGCAGTGGCCTAGCGGGAGGTGGCTACAATGGGCAGTTCTTC. It codes for CASSGLAGGGYNGQFF.

This clonotype was detected only a few times. This may be a read error, as it is one base from a much larger clone. This chain links TRBV6-6 with TRBJ2-7, with D hard to call. This CDR3 region has 13 residues. The germline gives CDR1 MNHNY, CDR2 SVGAGI (reference sequence). Trimming left V 5 bases short and J 0 bases short, with 8 bases between. CDR3 loop: CASSQRTSYEQYF. CDR3 sequence (DNA): TGTGCCAGCAGTCAACGGACCTCCTACGAGCAGTACTTC.

The chain has TRBV6-6 and TRBJ1-4; TRBD1 matches at 9 bases. CDR1 is MNHNY and CDR2 is SVGAGI in the germline V gene (reference sequence). V dropped 6 bases and J dropped 8; count of bases not matched to a gene: 4. This CDR3 is built from 13 residues. The CDR3 region is CASRDRGEEKLFF. The DNA of the CDR3 is TGTGCCAGCAGAGACAGGGGGGAGGAAAAACTGTTTTTT.

At least ten counts were recorded for this clonotype. The gene calls are TRBV7-2 and TRBJ2-2; 9 bases align to TRBD1. The V gene end was trimmed by 5 bases and the J gene end by 3 bases; junction bases not matched to a gene: 4. The length of the CDR3 is 15 residues. Germline V gene data show CDR1 as SGHTA and CDR2 as FQGNSA. The CDR3: CASSTDRGDTGELFF. The CDR3 DNA is TGTGCCAGCAGCACGGACAGGGGAGACACCGGGGAGCTGTTTTTT.

As to this clonotype: One base away lies a much larger clone, so this may be a sequencing read error. This chain links TRBV11-2 with TRBJ2-3; 11 nucleotides align to TRBD2. The CDR3 loop spans 18 amino acids. The junction had 11 bases not matched to a gene; V was cut back by 5 bases and J by 1 base. Germline V lookup: CDR1 SGHAT, CDR2 FQNNGV. CDR3 sequence: CASSPGLAAGRGTDTQYF. The CDR3 bases are TGTGCCAGCAGCCCGGGACTAGCGGCGGGGCGGGGCACAGATACGCAGTATTTT.

The V and J genes are TRBV10-3 and TRBJ2-3, with D tentatively TRBD1 or TRBD2 (5 bases each). The CDR3 is 13 amino acids. Between the trimmed V and J ends, which lost 4 bases and 0 bases, there was a span of 5 bases. The germline CDR1 and CDR2 sequences are ENHRY and SYGVKD. CDR3 residues: CAISGDSTDTQYF. The CDR3 DNA follows: TGTGCCATCAGTGGGGACAGCACAGATACGCAGTATTTT.